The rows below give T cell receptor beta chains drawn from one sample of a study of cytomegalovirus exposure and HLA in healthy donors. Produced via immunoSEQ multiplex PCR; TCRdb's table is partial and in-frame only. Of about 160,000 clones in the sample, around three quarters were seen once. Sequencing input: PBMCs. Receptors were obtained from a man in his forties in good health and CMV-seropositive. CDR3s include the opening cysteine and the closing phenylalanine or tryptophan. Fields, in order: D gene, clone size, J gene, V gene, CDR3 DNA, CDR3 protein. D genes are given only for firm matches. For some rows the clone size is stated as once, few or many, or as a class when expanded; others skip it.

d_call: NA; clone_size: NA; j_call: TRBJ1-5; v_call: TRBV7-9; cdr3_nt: TGTGCCAGCAGCTTAGTTGGGGGGGGGAGCAATCAGCCCCAGCATTTT; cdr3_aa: CASSLVGGGSNQPQHF
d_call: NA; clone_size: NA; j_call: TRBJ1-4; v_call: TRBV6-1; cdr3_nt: TGTGCCAGCAGTGAAGCGGGGGCGAGGGGTGAAAAACTGTTTTTT; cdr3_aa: CASSEAGARGEKLFF
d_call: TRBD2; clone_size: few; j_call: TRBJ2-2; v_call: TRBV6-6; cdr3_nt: TGTGCCAGCAGTCCTCCCGGGGGGAGCGGCGGGGAGCTGTTTTTT; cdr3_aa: CASSPPGGSGGELFF
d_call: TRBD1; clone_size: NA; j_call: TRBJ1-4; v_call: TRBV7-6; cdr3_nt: TGTGCCAGCAGTCGGGAGGGGGCGGGTGAAAAACTGTTTTTT; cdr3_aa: CASSREGAGEKLFF
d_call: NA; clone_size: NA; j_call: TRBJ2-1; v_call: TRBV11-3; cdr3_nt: TGTGCCAGCAGCTTAGCCACGGGTGAGCAGTTCTTC; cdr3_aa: CASSLATGEQFF
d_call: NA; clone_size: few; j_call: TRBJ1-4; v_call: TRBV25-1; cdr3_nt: TGTGCCAGCTCGGGGGAGGGTGAAAAACTGTTTTTT; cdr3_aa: CASSGEGEKLFF
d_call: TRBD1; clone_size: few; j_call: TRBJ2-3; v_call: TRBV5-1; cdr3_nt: TGCGCCAGCAGCTACAGGGGGACAGGAGATACGCAGTATTTT; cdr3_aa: CASSYRGTGDTQYF
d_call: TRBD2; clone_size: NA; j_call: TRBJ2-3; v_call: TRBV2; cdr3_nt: TGTGCCAGCAGTGAAGGGTCGACTAGCGGAGGGGGGGATACGCAGTATTTT; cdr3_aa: CASSEGSTSGGGDTQYF
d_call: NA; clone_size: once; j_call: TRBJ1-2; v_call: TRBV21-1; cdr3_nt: TGTGCCAGCAGCAAAGAATCGGGACACCTCGCGGATGGCTACACCTTC; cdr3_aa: CASSKESGHLADGYTF
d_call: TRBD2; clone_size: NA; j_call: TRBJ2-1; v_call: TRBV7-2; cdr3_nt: TGTGCCAGCAGCCCTGGACTAGCGGGGGGCCGGAATGAGCAGTTCTTC; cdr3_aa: CASSPGLAGGRNEQFF
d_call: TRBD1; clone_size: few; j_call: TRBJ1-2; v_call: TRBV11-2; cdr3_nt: TGTGCCAGCAGCTTAGGACAGGGGGCCTTCTATGGCTACACCTTC; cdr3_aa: CASSLGQGAFYGYTF
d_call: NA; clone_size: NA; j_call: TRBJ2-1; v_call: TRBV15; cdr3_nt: TGTGCCACCAGCCCTACCACCTTTAATGAGCAGTTCTTC; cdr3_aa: CATSPTTFNEQFF
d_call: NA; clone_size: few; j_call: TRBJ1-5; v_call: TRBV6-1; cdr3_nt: TGTGCCACGACCCGGGACACCTATAGCAATCAGCCCCAGCATTTT; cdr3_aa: CATTRDTYSNQPQHF
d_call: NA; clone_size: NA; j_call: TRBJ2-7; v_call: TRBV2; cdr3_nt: TGTGCCAGCATCGGAGACAGAGTGTACGAGCAGTACTTC; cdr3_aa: CASIGDRVYEQYF
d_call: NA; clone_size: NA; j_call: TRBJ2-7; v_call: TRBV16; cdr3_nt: TGTGCCAGCAGCAAAGGACAGTTGCCCTACGAGCAGTACTTC; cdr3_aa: CASSKGQLPYEQYF
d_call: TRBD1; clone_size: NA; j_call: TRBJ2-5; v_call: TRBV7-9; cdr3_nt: TGTGCCAGCAGTACAGGGGGCATCCAAGAGACCCAGTACTTC; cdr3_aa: CASSTGGIQETQYF
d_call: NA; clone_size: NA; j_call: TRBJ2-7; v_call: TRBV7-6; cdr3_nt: TGTGCCAGCAGCTTAAATGGACAGCTCTACGAGCAGTACTTC; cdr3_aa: CASSLNGQLYEQYF
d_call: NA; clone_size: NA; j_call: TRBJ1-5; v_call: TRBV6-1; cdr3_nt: TGTGCCAGCAGTGAGAGTCTCCTCCCGGATCAGCCCCAGCATTTT; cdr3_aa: CASSESLLPDQPQHF
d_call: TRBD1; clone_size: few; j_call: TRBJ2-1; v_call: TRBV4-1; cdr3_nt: TGCGCCAGCAGCCAACTTGGGACAGGTAGCCTCAATGAGCAGTTCTTC; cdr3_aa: CASSQLGTGSLNEQFF
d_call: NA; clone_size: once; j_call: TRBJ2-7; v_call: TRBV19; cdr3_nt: TGTGCCAGTAGTACCCGGGGTGGGGTCTCCTACGAGCAGTACTTC; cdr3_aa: CASSTRGGVSYEQYF
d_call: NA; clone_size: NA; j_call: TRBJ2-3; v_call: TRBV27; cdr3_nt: TGTGCCAGCAGCTCACCAGTCACAGATACGCAGTATTTT; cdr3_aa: CASSSPVTDTQYF
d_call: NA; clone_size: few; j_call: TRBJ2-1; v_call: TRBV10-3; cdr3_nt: TGTGCCATCAGTGATGAGGACAGCTCCTACAATGAGCAGTTCTTC; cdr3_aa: CAISDEDSSYNEQFF
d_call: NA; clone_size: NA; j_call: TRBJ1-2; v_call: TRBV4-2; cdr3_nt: TGTGCCAGCAGCCAGGACCGGACAGCGTCTTATGGCTACACCTTC; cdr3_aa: CASSQDRTASYGYTF
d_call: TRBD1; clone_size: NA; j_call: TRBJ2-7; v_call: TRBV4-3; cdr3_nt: TGCGCCAGCAGCCAAGGACCCGGGACAGGGAACTACGAGCAGTACTTC; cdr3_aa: CASSQGPGTGNYEQYF
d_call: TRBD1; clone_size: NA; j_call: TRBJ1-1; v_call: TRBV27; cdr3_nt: TGTGCCAGCAGTCTCAGACAGGGACTGAACACTGAAGCTTTCTTT; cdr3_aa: CASSLRQGLNTEAFF
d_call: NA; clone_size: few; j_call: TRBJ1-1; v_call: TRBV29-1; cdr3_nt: TGCAGCGTTGAAGATCGGGCAGGGAGGGCCCGGAACACTGAAGCTTTCTTT; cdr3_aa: CSVEDRAGRARNTEAFF
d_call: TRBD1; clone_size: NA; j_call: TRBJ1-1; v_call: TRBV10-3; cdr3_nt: TGTGCCATCAGTGGGACAGGCCGGAGGAACACTGAAGCTTTCTTT; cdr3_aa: CAISGTGRRNTEAFF
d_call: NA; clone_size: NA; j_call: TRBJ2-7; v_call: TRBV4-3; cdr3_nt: TGCGCCAGCAGCCAAGATAGGGACATGTCCTACGAGCAGTACTTC; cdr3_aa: CASSQDRDMSYEQYF
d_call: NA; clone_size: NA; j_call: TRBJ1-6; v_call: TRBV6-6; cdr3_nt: TGTGCCAGCAGTCAACCCGGGGGGGATTCACCCCTCCACTTT; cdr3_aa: CASSQPGGDSPLHF
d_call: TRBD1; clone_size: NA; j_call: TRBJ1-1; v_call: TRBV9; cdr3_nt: TGTGCCAGCAGCGTAGGAGCCGACAGGGGAACTGAAGCTTTCTTT; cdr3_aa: CASSVGADRGTEAFF
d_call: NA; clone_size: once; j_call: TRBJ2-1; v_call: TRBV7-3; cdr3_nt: TGTGCCAGCAGCACGAGTACCCGAGCCTACAATGAGCAGTTCTTC; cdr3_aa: CASSTSTRAYNEQFF
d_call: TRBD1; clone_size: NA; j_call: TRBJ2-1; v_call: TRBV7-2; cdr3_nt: TGTGCCAGCAGCCCGGGACAGTATTACAATGAGCAGTTCTTC; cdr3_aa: CASSPGQYYNEQFF
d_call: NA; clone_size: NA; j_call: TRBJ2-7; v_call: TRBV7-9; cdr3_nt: TGTGCCGCGTCCCGGGGGAGCGAGCAGTACTTC; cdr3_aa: CAASRGSEQYF
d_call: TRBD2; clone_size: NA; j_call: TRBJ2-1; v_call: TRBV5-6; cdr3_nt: TGTGCCAGCAGCTTGTTGCCTAGCGGGGGGGGAGAGTTCTTC; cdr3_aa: CASSLLPSGGGEFF
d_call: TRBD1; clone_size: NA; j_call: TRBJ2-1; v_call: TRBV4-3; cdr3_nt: TGCGCCAGCAGCCAAGGTTACAGGGGCAATGAGCAGTTCTTC; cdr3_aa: CASSQGYRGNEQFF
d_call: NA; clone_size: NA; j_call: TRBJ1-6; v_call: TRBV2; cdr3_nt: TGTGCCAGCAGTGAATACAGGGACGCACCCCTCCACTTT; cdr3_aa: CASSEYRDAPLHF
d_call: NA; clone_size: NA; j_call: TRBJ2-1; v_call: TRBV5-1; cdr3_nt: TGCGCCAGCAGCACCCCAATTTCCGGGGGGCTTAGTGAGCAGTTCTTC; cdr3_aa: CASSTPISGGLSEQFF
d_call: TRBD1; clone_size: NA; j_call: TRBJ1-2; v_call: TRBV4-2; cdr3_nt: TGTGCCAGCAGCCAATTCCGGGACAGAGAGGGCTACACCTTC; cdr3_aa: CASSQFRDREGYTF
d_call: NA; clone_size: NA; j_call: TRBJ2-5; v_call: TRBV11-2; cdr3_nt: TGTGCCAGCAGCTTAGATCGAGCTAGTAAGACCCAGTACTTC; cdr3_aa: CASSLDRASKTQYF
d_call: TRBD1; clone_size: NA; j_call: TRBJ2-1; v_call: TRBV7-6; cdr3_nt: TGTGCCAGCAGCCTCGACAGGGGATCATACAATGAGCAGTTCTTC; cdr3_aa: CASSLDRGSYNEQFF
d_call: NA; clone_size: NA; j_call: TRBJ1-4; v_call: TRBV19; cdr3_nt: TGTGCCAGTAGTACCGGGGGAGATGAAAAACTGTTTTTT; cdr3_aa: CASSTGGDEKLFF
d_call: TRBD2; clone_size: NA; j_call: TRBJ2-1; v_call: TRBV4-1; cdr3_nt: TGCGCCAGCAGCCAACACGGCCGGACTAGCGTCTGGGTGGGTAATGAGCAGTTCTTC; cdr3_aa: CASSQHGRTSVWVGNEQFF
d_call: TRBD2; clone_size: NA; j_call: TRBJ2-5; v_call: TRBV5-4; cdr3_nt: TGTGCCAGCAGCTTGGAGGCGGGGGGCAACCAAGAGACCCAGTACTTC; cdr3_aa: CASSLEAGGNQETQYF
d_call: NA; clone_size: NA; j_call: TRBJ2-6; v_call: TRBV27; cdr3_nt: TGTGCCAGCAGTCCCAACCGCCCGGGTGTATTCTCTGGGGCCAACGTCCTGACTTTC; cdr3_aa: CASSPNRPGVFSGANVLTF
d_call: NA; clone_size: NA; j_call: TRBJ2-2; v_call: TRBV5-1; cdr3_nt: TGCGCCAGCAGCCCCAACCCAGAGGGGGAGGAGCTGTTTTTT; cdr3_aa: CASSPNPEGEELFF
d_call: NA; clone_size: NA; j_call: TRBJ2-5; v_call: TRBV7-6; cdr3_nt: TGTGCCAGCAGCTTAGGAACAGGGAAAGAGACCCAGTACTTC; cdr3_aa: CASSLGTGKETQYF
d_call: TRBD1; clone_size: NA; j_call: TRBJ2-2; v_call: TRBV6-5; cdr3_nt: TGTGCCAGCAGTTACCGTAGGGGGCGAGGCGGGGAGCTGTTTTTT; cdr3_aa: CASSYRRGRGGELFF
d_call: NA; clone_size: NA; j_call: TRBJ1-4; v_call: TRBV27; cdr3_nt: TGTGCCAGCAGTTTACAAAGGAGAGATGAAAAACTGTTTTTT; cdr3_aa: CASSLQRRDEKLFF
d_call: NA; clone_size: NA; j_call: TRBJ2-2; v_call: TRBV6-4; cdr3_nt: TGTGCCAGCAGCAGGGAGGACACCGGGGAGCTGTTTTTT; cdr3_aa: CASSREDTGELFF
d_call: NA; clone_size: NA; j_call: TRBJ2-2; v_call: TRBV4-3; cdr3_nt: TGCGCCAGCAGCCTGAAACAGGGTGGGAGTGGGGAGCTGTTTTTT; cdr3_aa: CASSLKQGGSGELFF
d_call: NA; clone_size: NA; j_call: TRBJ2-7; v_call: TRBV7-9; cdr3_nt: TGTTCCAGCAGCTCCTCCCTTAGTAGCCACGAGCAGTACTTC; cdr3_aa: CSSSSSLSSHEQYF
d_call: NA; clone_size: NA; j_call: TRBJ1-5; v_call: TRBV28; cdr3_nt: TGTGCCAGCAGTTTGAAGCAGGGGAAATTTCAGCCCCAGCATTTT; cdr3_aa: CASSLKQGKFQPQHF
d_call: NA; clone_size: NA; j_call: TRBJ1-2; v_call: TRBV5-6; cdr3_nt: TGTGCCAGCAGCTTTCCATCGAGTAATCTGGACTATGGCTACACCTTC; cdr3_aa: CASSFPSSNLDYGYTF
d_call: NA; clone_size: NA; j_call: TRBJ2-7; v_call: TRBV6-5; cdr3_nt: TGTGCCAGCAGTTACTCGGGCCAGGGGCGCGAGCAGTACTTC; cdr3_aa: CASSYSGQGREQYF
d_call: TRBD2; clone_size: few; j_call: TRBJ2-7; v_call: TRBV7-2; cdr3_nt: TGTGCCAGCAGCTCGCTTGAGCGGGGGATACACTACGAGCAGTACTTC; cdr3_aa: CASSSLERGIHYEQYF
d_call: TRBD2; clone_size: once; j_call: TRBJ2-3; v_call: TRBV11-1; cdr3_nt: TGTGCCAGCAGCTTAGTAGCGGGGGGAAGCACAGATACGCAGTATTTT; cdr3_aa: CASSLVAGGSTDTQYF
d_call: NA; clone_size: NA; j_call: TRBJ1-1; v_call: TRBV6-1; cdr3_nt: TGTGCCAGCAGTGACCCCTGGAGGGACACTGAAGCTTTCTTT; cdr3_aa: CASSDPWRDTEAFF